Following are 4 T cell receptor beta chains from one sample sequenced in a study of T cell responses to AZD1222 COVID-19 vaccine. The repertoire was sequenced with immunoSEQ multiplex PCR; TCRdb's copy has only in-frame clones and lacks some. Of roughly 110,000 clones listed, approximately 91% are singletons. Sequences were derived from peripheral blood, sampled on day 0 of AZD1222 vaccination. These receptors originate from an adult in good health.

This clone showed up just once. The J gene is TRBJ2-2, the V gene TRBV25-1, with D possibly being TRBD1 or TRBD2 (5 bases each). Germline V gene sequence: CDR1 MGHDK, CDR2 SYGVNS. There are 14 residues in the CDR3. V lost 4 bases, J lost 4 bases, and 10 bases lay in between. As DNA, the CDR3 is TGTGCCAGCAGTGTTGCCGGGACCACCGGGGAGCTGTTTTTT. This translates into CASSVAGTTGELFF. The complete variable domain, with remaining parts taken from reference TRBV25-1 and TRBJ2-2, reads EADIYQTPRYLVIGTGKKITLECSQTMGHDKMYWYQQDPGMELHLIHYSYGVNSTEKGDLSSESTVSRIRTEHFPLTLESARPSHTSQYLCASSVAGTTGELFFGEGSRLTVL.

The chain couples TRBV27 to TRBJ2-3; perhaps TRBD2 as D (6 bases). Germline CDR1 reads MNHEY; CDR2 reads SMNVEV (reference sequence). V dropped 3 bases and J dropped 3 bases, with 10 bases sitting between them. The CDR3 is 14 residues long. In DNA form, the CDR3 reads TGTGCCAGCAGTTTCTCCGGAGGGACAGATACGCAGTATTTT. Protein: CASSFSGGTDTQYF.

In its sample, this clone was seen a few times. This chain links TRBV4-1 with TRBJ1-2; 7 bases match TRBD1. The CDR3 is 15 residues long. Trimming took 0 bases from V and 0 from J; bases not matched to a gene: 1. The germline CDR1 and CDR2 sequences are MGHRA and YSYEKL. CDR3 bases: TGCGCCAGCAGCCAAGATGACAGGGCTAACTATGGCTACACCTTC. Encoded protein: CASSQDDRANYGYTF.

The rearrangement joins TRBV24-1 to TRBJ2-4; D may be TRBD1 (5 bases). CDR1 and CDR2 from the germline V gene are KGHDR and SFDVKD. The CDR3 runs to 16 residues. V was cut by 0 bases and J by 8 bases, with 16 bases left in between. The CDR3 sequence is CATSDLIRAGIDIQYF. CDR3 in DNA: TGTGCCACCAGTGATTTGATTAGGGCAGGGATTGACATTCAGTACTTC.